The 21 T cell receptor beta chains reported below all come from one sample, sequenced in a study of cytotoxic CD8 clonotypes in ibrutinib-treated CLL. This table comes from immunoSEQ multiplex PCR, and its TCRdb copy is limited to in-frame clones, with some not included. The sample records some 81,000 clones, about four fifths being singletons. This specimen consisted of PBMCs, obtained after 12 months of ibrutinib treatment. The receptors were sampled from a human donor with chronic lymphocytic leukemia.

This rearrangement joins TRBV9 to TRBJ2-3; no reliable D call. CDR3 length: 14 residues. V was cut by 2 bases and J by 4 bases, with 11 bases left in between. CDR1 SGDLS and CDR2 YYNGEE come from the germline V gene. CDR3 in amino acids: CASSVGLWSDTQYF. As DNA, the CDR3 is TGTGCCAGCAGCGTGGGTCTATGGTCAGATACGCAGTATTTT.

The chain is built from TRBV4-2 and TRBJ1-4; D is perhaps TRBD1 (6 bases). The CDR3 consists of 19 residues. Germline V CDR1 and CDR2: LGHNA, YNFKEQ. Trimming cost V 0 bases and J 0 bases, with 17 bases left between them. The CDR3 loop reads CASSQDPRGQIATNEKLFF. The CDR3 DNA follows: TGTGCCAGCAGCCAAGATCCCCGCGGACAGATTGCAACTAATGAAAAACTGTTTTTT.

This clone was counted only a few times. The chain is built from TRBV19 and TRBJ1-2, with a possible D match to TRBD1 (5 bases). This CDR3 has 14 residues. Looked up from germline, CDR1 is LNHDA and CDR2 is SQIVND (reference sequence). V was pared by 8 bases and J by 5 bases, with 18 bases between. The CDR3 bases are TGTGCCAGTGGACCCCAGGGCCAGGTTTATGGCTACACCTTC. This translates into CASGPQGQVYGYTF.

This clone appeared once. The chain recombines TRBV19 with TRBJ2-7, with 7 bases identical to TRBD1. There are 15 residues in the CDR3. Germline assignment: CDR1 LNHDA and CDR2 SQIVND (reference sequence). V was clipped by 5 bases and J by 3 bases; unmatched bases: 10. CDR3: CASSRAGTVIYEQYF. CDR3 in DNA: TGTGCCAGTAGTCGGGCCGGGACAGTAATCTACGAGCAGTACTTC.

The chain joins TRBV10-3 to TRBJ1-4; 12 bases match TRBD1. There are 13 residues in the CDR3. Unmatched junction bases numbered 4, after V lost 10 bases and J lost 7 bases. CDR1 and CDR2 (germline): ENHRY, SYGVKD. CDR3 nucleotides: TGTGCCACCTGGGACAGGGGGCTTGAAAAACTGTTTTTT. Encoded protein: CATWDRGLEKLFF.

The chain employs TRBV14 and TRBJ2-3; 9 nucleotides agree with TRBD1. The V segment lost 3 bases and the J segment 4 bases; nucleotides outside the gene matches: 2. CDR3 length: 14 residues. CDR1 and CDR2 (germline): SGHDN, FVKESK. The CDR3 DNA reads TGTGCCAGCAGCCAGGACAGGGGTGCAGATACGCAGTATTTT. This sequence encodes CASSQDRGADTQYF.

The CDR3 here is CASSQGIPVFEQYF. Here the CDR3 DNA reads TGTGCCAGCTCACAAGGGATTCCCGTTTTCGAGCAGTACTTC. The V and J genes are TRBV18 and TRBJ2-7; no clear D. The V gene's germline CDR1 is KGHSH and CDR2 LQKENI. This CDR3 is built from 14 residues. V lost 4 bases and J 6 bases, leaving 16 bases between the germline ends.

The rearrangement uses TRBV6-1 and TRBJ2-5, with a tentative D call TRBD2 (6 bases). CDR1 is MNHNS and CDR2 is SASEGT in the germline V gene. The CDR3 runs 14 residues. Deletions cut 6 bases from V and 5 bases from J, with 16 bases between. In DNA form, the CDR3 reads TGTGCCAGCAGCACCCGACTAGGATCCGAGACCCAGTACTTC. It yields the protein CASSTRLGSETQYF.

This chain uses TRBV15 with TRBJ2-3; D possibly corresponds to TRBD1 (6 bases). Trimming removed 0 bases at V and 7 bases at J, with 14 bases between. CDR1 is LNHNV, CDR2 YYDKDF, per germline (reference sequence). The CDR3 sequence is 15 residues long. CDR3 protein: CATSREGAVGNTQYF. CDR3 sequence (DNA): TGTGCCACCAGCAGAGAGGGGGCAGTCGGGAATACGCAGTATTTT. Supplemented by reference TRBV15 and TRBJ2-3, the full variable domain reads DAMVIQNPRYQVTQFGKPVTLSCSQTLNHNVMYWYQQKSSQAPKLLFHYYDKDFNNEADTPDNFQSRRPNTSFCFLDIRSPGLGDTAMYLCATSREGAVGNTQYFGPGTRLTVL.

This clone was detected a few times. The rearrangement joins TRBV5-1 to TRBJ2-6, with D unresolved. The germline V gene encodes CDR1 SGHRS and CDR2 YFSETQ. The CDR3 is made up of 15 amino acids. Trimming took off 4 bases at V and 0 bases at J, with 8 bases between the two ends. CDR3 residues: CASSQQFSGANVLTF. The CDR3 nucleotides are TGCGCCAGCAGCCAACAGTTCTCTGGGGCCAACGTCCTGACTTTC.

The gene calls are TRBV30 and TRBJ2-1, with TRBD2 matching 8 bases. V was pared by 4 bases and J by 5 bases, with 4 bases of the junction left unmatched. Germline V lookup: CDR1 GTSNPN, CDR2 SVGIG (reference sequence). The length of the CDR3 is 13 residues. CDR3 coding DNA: TGTGCCTGGAAGCGGGGGCCCCACAATGAGCAGTTCTTC. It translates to CAWKRGPHNEQFF. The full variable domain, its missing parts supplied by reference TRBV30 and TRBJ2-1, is SQTIHQWPATLVQPVGSPLSLECTVEGTSNPNLYWYRQAAGRGLQLLFYSVGIGQISSEVPQNLSASRPQDRQFILSSKKLLLSDSGFYLCAWKRGPHNEQFFGPGTRLTVL.

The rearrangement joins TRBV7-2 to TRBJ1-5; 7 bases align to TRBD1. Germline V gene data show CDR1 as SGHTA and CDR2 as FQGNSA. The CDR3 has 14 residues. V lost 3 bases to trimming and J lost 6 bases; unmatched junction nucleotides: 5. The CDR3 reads CASSLGQSFQPQHF. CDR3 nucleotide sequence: TGTGCCAGCAGCTTGGGACAGTCCTTTCAGCCCCAGCATTTT.

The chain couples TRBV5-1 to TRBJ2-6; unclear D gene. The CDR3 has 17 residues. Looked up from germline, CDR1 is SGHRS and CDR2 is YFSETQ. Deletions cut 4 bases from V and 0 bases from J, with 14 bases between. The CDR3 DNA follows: TGCGCCAGCAGCCCCCTTTCGAGCGCCTCTGGGGCCAACGTCCTGACTTTC. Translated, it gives CASSPLSSASGANVLTF. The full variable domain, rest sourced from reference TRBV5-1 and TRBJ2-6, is KAGVTQTPRYLIKTRGQQVTLSCSPISGHRSVSWYQQTPGQGLQFLFEYFSETQRNKGNFPGRFSGRQFSNSRSEMNVSTLELGDSALYLCASSPLSSASGANVLTFGAGSRLTVL.

The CDR3 DNA follows: TGTGCCAGCAGAGGGGGTATTATAAGCAATCAGCCCCAGCATTTT. Protein sequence: CASRGGIISNQPQHF. The genes are TRBV27 and TRBJ1-5; a possible D gene is TRBD1 (6 bases). Germline V CDR1 and CDR2: MNHEY, SMNVEV (reference sequence). V lost 6 bases and J 1 base, leaving 13 bases between the germline ends. This CDR3 comprises 15 residues.

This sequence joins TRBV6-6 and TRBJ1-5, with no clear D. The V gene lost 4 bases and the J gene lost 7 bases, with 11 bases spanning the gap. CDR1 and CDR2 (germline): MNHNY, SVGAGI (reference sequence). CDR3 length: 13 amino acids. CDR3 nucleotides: TGTGCCAGCAGTTCCCCCGGGCCCCAGCCCCAGCATTTT. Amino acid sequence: CASSSPGPQPQHF.

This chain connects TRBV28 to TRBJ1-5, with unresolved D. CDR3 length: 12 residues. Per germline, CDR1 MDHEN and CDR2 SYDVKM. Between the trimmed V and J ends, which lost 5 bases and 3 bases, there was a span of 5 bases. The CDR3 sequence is CASSPHNQPQHF. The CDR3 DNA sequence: TGTGCCAGCAGTCCCCACAATCAGCCCCAGCATTTT.

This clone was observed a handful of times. The CDR3 sequence: CASSPQARRAFF. Written as DNA, the CDR3 is TGTGCCAGCAGTCCCCAGGCCCGTCGGGCTTTCTTT. V gene TRBV28 combines with J gene TRBJ1-1; D call uncertain. Germline CDR1 is MDHEN and CDR2 is SYDVKM. The CDR3 sequence is 12 residues long. V was shortened by 5 bases and J by 11 bases, with 15 bases between the two germline ends.

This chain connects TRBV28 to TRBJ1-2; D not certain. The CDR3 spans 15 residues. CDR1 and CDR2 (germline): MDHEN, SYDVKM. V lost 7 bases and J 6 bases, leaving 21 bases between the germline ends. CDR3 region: CASTRPALGRHGYTF. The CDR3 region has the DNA TGTGCCAGCACCCGCCCGGCCTTGGGAAGGCATGGCTACACCTTC.

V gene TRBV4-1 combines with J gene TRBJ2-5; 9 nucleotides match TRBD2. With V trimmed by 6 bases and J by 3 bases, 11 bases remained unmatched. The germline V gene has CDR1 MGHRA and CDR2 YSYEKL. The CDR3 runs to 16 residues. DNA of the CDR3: TGCGCCAGCAGAGGGGGGGCGGGAGGGCGGGAAGAGACCCAGTACTTC. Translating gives CASRGGAGGREETQYF.

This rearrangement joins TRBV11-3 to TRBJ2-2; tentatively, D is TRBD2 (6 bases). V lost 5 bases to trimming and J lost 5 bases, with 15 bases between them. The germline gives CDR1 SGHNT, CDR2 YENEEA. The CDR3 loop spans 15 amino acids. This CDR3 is CASSPGTRGTGELFF. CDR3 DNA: TGTGCCAGCAGCCCCGGGACCCGGGGGACCGGGGAGCTGTTTTTT.

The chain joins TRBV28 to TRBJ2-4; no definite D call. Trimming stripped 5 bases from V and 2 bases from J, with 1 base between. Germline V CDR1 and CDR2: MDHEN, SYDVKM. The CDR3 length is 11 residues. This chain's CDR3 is CASSPKNIQYF. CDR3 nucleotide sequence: TGTGCCAGCAGTCCCAAAAACATTCAGTACTTC. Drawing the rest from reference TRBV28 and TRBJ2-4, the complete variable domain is DVKVTQSSRYLVKRTGEKVFLECVQDMDHENMFWYRQDPGLGLRLIYFSYDVKMKEKGDIPEGYSVSREKKERFSLILESASTNQTSMYLCASSPKNIQYFGAGTRLSVL.